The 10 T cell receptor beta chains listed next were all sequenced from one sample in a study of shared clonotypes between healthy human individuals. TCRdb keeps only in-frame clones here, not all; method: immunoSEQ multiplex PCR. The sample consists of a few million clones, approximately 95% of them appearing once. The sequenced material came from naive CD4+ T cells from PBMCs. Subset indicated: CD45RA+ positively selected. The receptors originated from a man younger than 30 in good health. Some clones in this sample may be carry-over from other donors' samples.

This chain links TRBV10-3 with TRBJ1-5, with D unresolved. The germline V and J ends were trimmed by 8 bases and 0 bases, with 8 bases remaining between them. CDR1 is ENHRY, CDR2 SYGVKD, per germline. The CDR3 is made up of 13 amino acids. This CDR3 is CAIGPDSNQPQHF. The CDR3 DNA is TGTGCCATCGGGCCCGATAGCAATCAGCCCCAGCATTTT.

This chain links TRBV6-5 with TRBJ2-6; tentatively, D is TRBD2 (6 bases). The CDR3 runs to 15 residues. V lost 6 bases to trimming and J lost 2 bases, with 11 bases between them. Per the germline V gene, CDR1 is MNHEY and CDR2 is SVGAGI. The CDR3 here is CASRTGTAGANVLTF. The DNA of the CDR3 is TGTGCCAGCAGGACCGGGACTGCTGGGGCCAACGTCCTGACTTTC.

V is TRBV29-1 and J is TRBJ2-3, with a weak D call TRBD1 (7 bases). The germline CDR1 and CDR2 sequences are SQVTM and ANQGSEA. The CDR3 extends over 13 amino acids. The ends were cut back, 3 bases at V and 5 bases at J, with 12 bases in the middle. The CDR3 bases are TGCAGCGTTGATGGCAGGGGGGAAGATACGCAGTATTTT. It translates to CSVDGRGEDTQYF.

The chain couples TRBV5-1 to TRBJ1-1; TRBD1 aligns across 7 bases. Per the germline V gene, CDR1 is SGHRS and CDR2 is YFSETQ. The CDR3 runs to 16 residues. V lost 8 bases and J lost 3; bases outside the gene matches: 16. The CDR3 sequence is CASRLGQMGSYTEAFF. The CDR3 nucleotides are TGCGCCAGTAGGTTGGGACAGATGGGCTCGTACACTGAAGCTTTCTTT.

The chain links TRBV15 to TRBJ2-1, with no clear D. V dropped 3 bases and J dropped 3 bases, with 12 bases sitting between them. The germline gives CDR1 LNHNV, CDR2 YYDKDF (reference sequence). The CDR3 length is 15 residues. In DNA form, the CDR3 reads TGTGCCACCAGCAGCGATTCTGGCGGCTACAATGAGCAGTTCTTC. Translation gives CATSSDSGGYNEQFF.

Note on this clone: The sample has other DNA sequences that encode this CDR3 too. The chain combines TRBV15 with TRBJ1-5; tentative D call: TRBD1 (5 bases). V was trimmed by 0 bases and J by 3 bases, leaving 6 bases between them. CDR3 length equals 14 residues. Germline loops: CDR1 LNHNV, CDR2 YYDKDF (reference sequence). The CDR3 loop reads CATSRDRVNQPQHF. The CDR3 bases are TGTGCCACCAGCAGAGACAGGGTCAATCAGCCCCAGCATTTT.

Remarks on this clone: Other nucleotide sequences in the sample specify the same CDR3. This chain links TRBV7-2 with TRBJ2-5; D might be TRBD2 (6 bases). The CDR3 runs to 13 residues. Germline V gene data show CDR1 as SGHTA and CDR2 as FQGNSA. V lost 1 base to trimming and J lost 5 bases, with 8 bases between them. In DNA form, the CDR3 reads TGTGCCAGCAGCTTAGGTGGAGGGGAGACCCAGTACTTC. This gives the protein CASSLGGGETQYF.

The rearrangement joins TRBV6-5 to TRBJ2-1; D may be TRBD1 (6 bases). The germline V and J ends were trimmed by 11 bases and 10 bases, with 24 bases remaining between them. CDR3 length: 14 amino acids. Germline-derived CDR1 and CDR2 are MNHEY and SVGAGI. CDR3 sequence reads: CAGNRDRPVSEQFF. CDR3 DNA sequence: TGTGCCGGAAACAGGGATCGGCCTGTGAGCGAGCAGTTCTTC.

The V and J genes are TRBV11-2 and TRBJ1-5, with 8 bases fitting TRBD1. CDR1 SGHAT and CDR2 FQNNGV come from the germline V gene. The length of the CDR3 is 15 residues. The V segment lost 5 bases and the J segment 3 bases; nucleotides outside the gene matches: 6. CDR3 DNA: TGTGCCAGCAGCCAACAGGGGGGCGCCAATCAGCCCCAGCATTTT. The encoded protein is CASSQQGGANQPQHF.

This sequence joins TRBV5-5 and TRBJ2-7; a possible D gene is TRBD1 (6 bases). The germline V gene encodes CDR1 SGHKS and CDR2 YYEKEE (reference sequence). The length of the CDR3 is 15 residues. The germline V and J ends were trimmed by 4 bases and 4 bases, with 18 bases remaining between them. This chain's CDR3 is CASSTAGTSFYEQYF. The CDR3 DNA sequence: TGTGCCAGCAGCACAGCCGGGACATCCTTTTACGAGCAGTACTTC.